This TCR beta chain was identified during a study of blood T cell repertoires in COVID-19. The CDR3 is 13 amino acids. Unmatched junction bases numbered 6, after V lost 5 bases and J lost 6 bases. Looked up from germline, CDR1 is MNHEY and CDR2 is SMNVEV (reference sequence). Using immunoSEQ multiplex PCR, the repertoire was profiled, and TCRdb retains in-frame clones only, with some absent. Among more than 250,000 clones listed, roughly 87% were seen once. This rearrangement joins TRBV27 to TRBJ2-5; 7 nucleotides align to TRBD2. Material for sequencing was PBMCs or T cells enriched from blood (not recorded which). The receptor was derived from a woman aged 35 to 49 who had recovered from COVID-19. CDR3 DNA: TGTGCCAGCAGTCCCGGGGGGTGGCAGACCCAGTACTTC. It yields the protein CASSPGGWQTQYF.